This T cell receptor beta chain was sequenced for a study of cytomegalovirus exposure and HLA in healthy donors. Across the study: Among roughly 180 million T cells, an earlier analysis found roughly 100 million unique TCR beta sequences. Whole-study results and caveats: Being productive about 90% or about 30% of the time was typical of most TCR beta V segments in an earlier analysis. Several top significant clusters appeared, in a later analysis, to be linked to common viral pathogens.

Of note for this clone: Its antigen is unknown.

Amplification used 60 Vbeta primers and 13 Jbeta primers. Here immunoSEQ multiplex PCR was the method, and the copy in TCRdb shows in-frame clones only, minus some. This sample's clone table lists 100,000 to 150,000 clones. The receptor was isolated from a woman aged 40-49 years in good health and CMV-seronegative. The sequencing sample was made of PBMCs.

The CDR3 spells CASSLERGPPQETQYF. In DNA, the CDR3 is TGTGCCAGCAGTTTAGAAAGGGGCCCCCCCCAAGAGACCCAGTACTTC. The genes are TRBV28 and TRBJ2-5; D may be TRBD1 (5 bases). This CDR3 comprises 16 residues. The V gene lost 2 bases and the J gene lost 1 base, with 14 bases spanning the gap. The germline V gene encodes CDR1 MDHEN and CDR2 SYDVKM.